This TCR beta chain emerged from a study of CD8 T cells in ankylosing spondylitis. Study-wide results and caveats: One TCR beta motif, made up of eight highly homologous variants, appeared characteristic of ankylosing spondylitis blood. Those disease-linked clones were CD8+; they were also relatively rare in peripheral blood.

This CDR3 has 14 amino acids. The V end lost 6 bases, the J end lost 4 bases, and 14 bases lay between the germline ends. The germline CDR1 and CDR2 sequences are SGDLS and YYNGEE. TCRdb processed the 5' RACE reads anew with MiXCR; each CDR3 protein has one entry. The table shows roughly 280,000 distinct CDR3 sequences, with around 20% occurring only once. The sample holds one count of this clonotype. Its antigen is still unknown. The receptor was derived from a male donor with ankylosing spondylitis or in good health (not recorded which). The V call is TRBV9, the J call TRBJ1-3, with D possibly matching TRBD1 (5 bases). The specimen was blood, either unsorted or a sorted T cell fraction (not recorded which). The CDR3 DNA reads as TGTGCCAGCAACCCCGGGACGTTAGGAAACACCATATATTTT. Translated, it gives CASNPGTLGNTIYF.